These 31 T cell receptor beta chains share one sample of origin, sequenced in a study of OX40 agonist ivuxolimab in advanced cancers. The library came from the immunoSEQ multiplex PCR assay. Imported from immuneACCESS, the table was reduced by TCRdb to in-frame sequences with V and J called. These copies leave out some clones; in studies compared against another copy, an unresolved V gene accounts for under half, and the cause of the remainder is not known. The sample profile shows tens of thousands of clones; just under 75% of them were found once. About 17% of the sample rests with the top ten. This specimen consisted of CD4+ or CD8+ T cells sorted from blood, obtained in a trial of the OX40 agonist ivuxolimab. These receptors were collected from an adult with an advanced solid tumor such as melanoma, head and neck, liver or kidney cancer.

This clone was found a few times. The chain has TRBV7-2 and TRBJ2-7; D might be TRBD2 (5 bases). V was shortened by 5 bases and J by 3 bases, with 14 bases between the two germline ends. Germline V lookup: CDR1 SGHTA, CDR2 FQGNSA. This CDR3 spans 14 amino acids. DNA for the CDR3: TGTGCCAGCAGCCACGAGGCCGGGGTCTACGAGCAGTACTTC. Translation: CASSHEAGVYEQYF.

The gene calls are TRBV9 and TRBJ2-6; D unresolved. From germline, CDR1 is SGDLS and CDR2 YYNGEE. Trimming took 4 bases from V and 0 from J, leaving 8 bases between them. The CDR3 is made up of 15 amino acids. The CDR3 DNA reads as TGTGCCAGCAGCCTTTGGGGCTCTGGGGCCAACGTCCTGACTTTC. Amino acid sequence: CASSLWGSGANVLTF.

This clone has only one observation. The chain links TRBV6-6 to TRBJ1-2, with D unclear. This CDR3 contains 15 residues. Germline CDR1 is MNHNY and CDR2 is SVGAGI (reference sequence). The V gene lost 0 bases and the J gene lost 3 bases, with 11 bases spanning the gap. The CDR3 reads CASSYSYTSDYGYTF. CDR3 DNA: TGTGCCAGCAGTTACTCCTACACGTCTGACTATGGCTACACCTTC.

This clone was seen only a few times. V and J are TRBV5-8 and TRBJ1-3, with D possibly matching TRBD1 (5 bases). This CDR3 comprises 14 residues. Germline V gene data show CDR1 as SGHTS and CDR2 as YDEGEE. V gave up 2 bases and J gave up 5 bases, with 11 bases separating them. The CDR3 DNA reads as TGTGCCAGCAGCTTCCGGGACCGACGAAACACCATATATTTT. Its translation is CASSFRDRRNTIYF.

V gene TRBV6-4 combines with J gene TRBJ2-2; D possibly corresponds to TRBD2 (6 bases). The CDR3 sequence is 13 residues long. V was trimmed by 3 bases and J by 7 bases, leaving 9 bases between them. Germline V gives CDR1 MRHNA, CDR2 SNTAGT. DNA for the CDR3: TGTGCCAGCAGTGAGACGGGACTCGGGGAGCTGTTTTTT. Amino acid sequence: CASSETGLGELFF.

This clone was observed a few times. The chain couples TRBV28 to TRBJ1-5, with D uncertain. Trimming pared 3 bases from V and 6 bases from J, leaving 12 bases between. Per germline, CDR1 MDHEN and CDR2 SYDVKM. The CDR3 consists of 14 residues. CDR3 sequence (DNA): TGTGCCAGCAGTTTGAGAGGAGTTTCTCAGCCCCAGCATTTT. It specifies CASSLRGVSQPQHF.

By share, this clone counts as medium-sized. This CDR3 is also generated by other DNA sequences in the sample. The chain employs TRBV7-6 and TRBJ2-7; 7 positions agree with TRBD1. Trimming removed 5 bases from V and 0 bases from J; junction bases left unmatched: 7. The CDR3 runs 15 residues. The germline V gene encodes CDR1 SGHVS and CDR2 FNYEAQ. The CDR3 nucleotides are TGTGCCAGCAGCCCGGAAACAGGGGCCTCCTACGAGCAGTACTTC. Amino acid sequence: CASSPETGASYEQYF.

The chain employs TRBV5-6 and TRBJ2-7; D is ambiguous. Germline V gene sequence: CDR1 SGHDT, CDR2 YYEEEE. The CDR3 is 11 amino acids. With 2 bases removed from V and 3 bases from J, the gap between germline ends came to 3 bases. The CDR3 sequence is CASSFSYEQYF. CDR3 in DNA: TGTGCCAGCAGCTTTAGCTACGAGCAGTACTTC. The full variable domain, rest sourced from reference TRBV5-6 and TRBJ2-7, is DAGVTQSPTHLIKTRGQQVTLRCSPKSGHDTVSWYQQALGQGPQFIFQYYEEEERQRGNFPDRFSGHQFPNYSSELNVNALLLGDSALYLCASSFSYEQYFGPGTRLTVT.

This clone was recorded a few times. The chain recombines TRBV4-1 with TRBJ2-1, with 14 bases matching TRBD2. CDR1 and CDR2 from the germline V gene are MGHRA and YSYEKL. This CDR3 spans 16 amino acids. The J segment lost 5 bases and the V segment lost 1 base, leaving 1 base of the junction unmatched. The CDR3 loop is CASSQGLAGGHNEQFF. The CDR3 region has the DNA TGCGCCAGCAGCCAAGGACTAGCGGGGGGGCACAATGAGCAGTTCTTC.

This rearrangement joins TRBV6-5 to TRBJ1-5; possible D gene TRBD1, 6 bases. Germline CDR1 and CDR2: MNHEY and SVGAGI. Trimming stripped 8 bases from V and 9 bases from J, with 17 bases between. CDR3 length equals 13 residues. The DNA for the CDR3 is TGTGCCAGCGGAAACAGGGCTAGGGTGCCCCAGCATTTT. This sequence encodes CASGNRARVPQHF.

The CDR3 DNA sequence: TGTGCCAGCAGTTTAAAGTTCAGTAGCGAGAGCAATCAGCCCCAGCATTTT. It codes for CASSLKFSSESNQPQHF. The V call is TRBV27, the J call TRBJ1-5; no definite D call. V lost 2 bases and J lost 1, with 15 bases in between. The CDR3 has 17 amino acids. In germline, CDR1 is MNHEY, CDR2 SMNVEV (reference sequence).

This clone is medium-sized in the sample. This chain joins TRBV9 and TRBJ2-2; D is uncertain. This CDR3 is built from 15 residues. Trimming shortened V by 0 bases and J by 2 bases, and 8 bases separated the two germline ends. Germline CDR1 reads SGDLS; CDR2 reads YYNGEE. The DNA for the CDR3 is TGTGCCAGCAGCGTAGGCGGCTCAAACACCGGGGAGCTGTTTTTT. This codes for CASSVGGSNTGELFF.

The genes are TRBV15 and TRBJ1-4; D not certain. With 2 bases removed from V and 0 bases from J, the gap between germline ends came to 10 bases. The CDR3 contains 16 residues. Germline CDR1 and CDR2: LNHNV and YYDKDF (reference sequence). Here the CDR3 reads CATSRSGPSTNEKLFF. Written as DNA, the CDR3 is TGTGCCACCAGCAGATCGGGCCCATCAACTAATGAAAAACTGTTTTTT. The full variable domain, completed using reference TRBV15 and TRBJ1-4, is DAMVIQNPRYQVTQFGKPVTLSCSQTLNHNVMYWYQQKSSQAPKLLFHYYDKDFNNEADTPDNFQSRRPNTSFCFLDIRSPGLGDTAMYLCATSRSGPSTNEKLFFGSGTQLSVL.

The chain combines TRBV28 with TRBJ1-6; no firm D call. V was clipped by 2 bases and J by 7 bases, with 9 bases between them. From germline, CDR1 is MDHEN and CDR2 SYDVKM. The CDR3 loop spans 14 amino acids. The CDR3 protein is CASSLGLKNSPLHF. The CDR3 DNA sequence: TGTGCCAGCAGTTTAGGACTGAAAAATTCACCCCTCCACTTT.

The chain has TRBV9 and TRBJ1-6; the D gene is possibly TRBD1 (5 bases). CDR3 size: 14 residues. The germline V gene encodes CDR1 SGDLS and CDR2 YYNGEE. V shed 3 bases and J shed 6 bases, with 10 bases lying between them. The CDR3 DNA reads as TGTGCCAGCAGCGGAGGGGCCTTTAATTCACCCCTCCACTTT. Its protein is CASSGGAFNSPLHF.

The chain has TRBV20-1 and TRBJ2-7; a possible D gene is TRBD1 (5 bases). The CDR3 is 10 amino acids. V dropped 6 bases and J dropped 4 bases, with 7 bases sitting between them. The V gene's germline CDR1 is DFQATT and CDR2 SNEGSKA (reference sequence). The CDR3 bases are TGCAGTGCCCAGGGTTACGAGCAGTACTTC. Its protein product is CSAQGYEQYF.

V is TRBV7-8 and J is TRBJ1-2; 8 bases fit TRBD1. Germline V gene lookup returns CDR1 SGHVS and CDR2 FQNEAQ. The junction had 9 bases not matched to a gene; V was cut back by 5 bases and J by 1 base. The CDR3 contains 16 residues. CDR3 sequence: CASSPRATGVNYGYTF. The CDR3 coding sequence is TGTGCCAGCAGCCCCCGGGCGACAGGGGTTAACTATGGCTACACCTTC.

This clone has a single count. The chain couples TRBV6-6 to TRBJ2-3; TRBD2 might be the D (5 bases). This CDR3 contains 14 residues. Per the germline V gene, CDR1 is MNHNY and CDR2 is SVGAGI (reference sequence). As DNA, the CDR3 is TGTGTCGCAAGCCGAAGGGAGTACACAGATACGCAGTATTTT. Translating it yields CVASRREYTDTQYF.

This chain connects TRBV29-1 to TRBJ2-2; D possibly corresponds to TRBD2 (6 bases). This CDR3 has 14 residues. With 1 base removed from V and 4 bases from J, the gap between germline ends came to 10 bases. CDR1 is SQVTM and CDR2 is ANQGSEA in the germline V gene. The CDR3 loop is CSVEGGDSTGELFF. CDR3 nucleotide sequence: TGCAGCGTTGAAGGGGGGGATAGCACCGGGGAGCTGTTTTTT.

V gene TRBV4-2 combines with J gene TRBJ2-1; D is perhaps TRBD1 or TRBD2 (5 bases each). Germline loops: CDR1 LGHNA, CDR2 YNFKEQ. The ends were cut back, 0 bases at V and 7 bases at J, with 13 bases in the middle. The CDR3 has 15 residues. The CDR3 DNA is TGTGCCAGCAGCCAAGAAATGGGGGAGACGAATGAGCAGTTCTTC. Its translation is CASSQEMGETNEQFF.

The chain recombines TRBV27 with TRBJ2-4; D not certain. The CDR3 is 12 amino acids. V gave up 8 bases and J gave up 4 bases, with 9 bases separating them. CDR1 is MNHEY, CDR2 SMNVEV, per germline (reference sequence). CDR3 sequence reads: CASGVVKNIQYF. CDR3 sequence (DNA): TGTGCCAGCGGCGTAGTTAAAAACATTCAGTACTTC.

CDR3 in DNA: TGTGCCAGCAGCTCTCAGGACAGGGGGCTTAGCACAGATACGCAGTATTTT. Its protein is CASSSQDRGLSTDTQYF. The chain links TRBV5-5 to TRBJ2-3, with 11 bases that match TRBD1. CDR1 is SGHKS and CDR2 is YYEKEE in the germline V gene (reference sequence). The CDR3 spans 17 residues. J was trimmed by 0 bases and V by 3 bases; bases with no gene match: 6.

This clone was observed a handful of times. The chain employs TRBV7-9 and TRBJ1-3; the D is unclear. Germline V lookup: CDR1 SEHNR, CDR2 FQNEAQ (reference sequence). The V and J ends lost 4 bases and 3 bases respectively, with 16 bases between them. The CDR3 has 16 amino acids. CDR3 sequence reads: CASSSEGNLYGNTIYF. The CDR3 DNA is TGTGCCAGCAGCTCAGAAGGGAATCTGTATGGAAACACCATATATTTT. The entire variable domain, with the rest obtained from reference TRBV7-9 and TRBJ1-3, is as follows: DTGVSQNPRHKITKRGQNVTFRCDPISEHNRLYWYRQTLGQGPEFLTYFQNEAQLEKSRLLSDRFSAERPKGSFSTLEIQRTEQGDSAMYLCASSSEGNLYGNTIYFGEGSWLTVV.

The chain uses TRBV7-8 and TRBJ2-3; D ambiguous. In germline, CDR1 is SGHVS, CDR2 FQNEAQ. Trimming shortened V by 5 bases and J by 12 bases, and 15 bases separated the two germline ends. The CDR3 covers 12 residues. DNA for the CDR3: TGTGCCAGCAGCCGATCTCTTTCGCACCAGTATTTT. It specifies CASSRSLSHQYF.

The chain employs TRBV6-5 and TRBJ2-7; 9 positions match TRBD2. J lost 1 base, V lost 0 bases, and 1 base had no gene match. The V gene's germline CDR1 is MNHEY and CDR2 SVGAGI. The CDR3 extends over 15 amino acids. In DNA form, the CDR3 reads TGTGCCAGCAGTTACTCTAGCGGGGGTTCCTACGAGCAGTACTTC. This sequence encodes CASSYSSGGSYEQYF.

CDR3 nucleotide sequence: TGTGCCAGCAGTTCAAGGGTAACCCACTACGAGCAGTACTTC. This sequence encodes CASSSRVTHYEQYF. V usage is TRBV28 and J usage is TRBJ2-7; no reliable D call. This CDR3 region has 14 residues. Germline V CDR1 and CDR2: MDHEN, SYDVKM. V was trimmed by 4 bases and J by 3 bases, leaving 13 bases between them.

In its sample, this clone is medium-sized. V is TRBV28 and J is TRBJ1-5; 8 bases map to TRBD1. CDR1 is MDHEN and CDR2 is SYDVKM in the germline V gene. The length of the CDR3 is 16 residues. Trimming removed 5 bases from V and 4 bases from J; junction bases left unmatched: 10. CDR3: CASSPYGTGLNQPQHF. The DNA of the CDR3 is TGTGCCAGCAGTCCCTACGGGACAGGCCTGAATCAGCCCCAGCATTTT.

This chain uses TRBV11-3 with TRBJ2-7, with TRBD2 matching 7 bases. The CDR3 length is 15 residues. CDR1 and CDR2 (germline): SGHNT, YENEEA. V lost 1 base to trimming and J lost 4 bases; unmatched junction nucleotides: 7. CDR3 nucleotide sequence: TGTGCCAGCAGCTTAGGCGTCGGGGGGAAGTACGAGCAGTACTTC. Amino acids: CASSLGVGGKYEQYF.

The chain combines TRBV15 with TRBJ2-7; tentatively, D is TRBD2 (5 bases). Between the trimmed V and J ends, which lost 5 bases and 5 bases, there was a span of 16 bases. Germline-derived CDR1 and CDR2 are LNHNV and YYDKDF (reference sequence). The CDR3 totals 14 residues. The CDR3 is CATSFLGSKDEQYF. The CDR3 DNA reads as TGTGCCACCAGCTTTTTAGGGAGTAAGGACGAGCAGTACTTC.

The rearrangement uses TRBV5-4 and TRBJ2-1, with 8 bases fitting TRBD2. This CDR3 is built from 16 residues. Looked up from germline, CDR1 is SGHNT and CDR2 is YYREEE (reference sequence). V trimming: 0 bases; J trimming: 2 bases; junction bases outside the gene matches: 4. DNA of the CDR3: TGTGCCAGCAGCTTGGCCACAGCGGGGGCCTACAATGAGCAGTTCTTC. Its protein product is CASSLATAGAYNEQFF. The variable domain in full, with the rest retrieved from reference TRBV5-4 and TRBJ2-1, is ETGVTQSPTHLIKTRGQQVTLRCSSQSGHNTVSWYQQALGQGPQFIFQYYREEENGRGNFPPRFSGLQFPNYSSELNVNALELDDSALYLCASSLATAGAYNEQFFGPGTRLTVL.

This sequence joins TRBV5-1 and TRBJ2-7; the match to TRBD1 covers 7 bases. The trim removed 0 bases at V and 4 bases at J, leaving 4 bases unmatched. CDR3 length equals 14 residues. Looked up from germline, CDR1 is SGHRS and CDR2 is YFSETQ. The CDR3 is CASSLEAGGYEQYF. In DNA form, the CDR3 reads TGCGCCAGCAGCTTGGAGGCAGGGGGTTACGAGCAGTACTTC. Supplemented by reference TRBV5-1 and TRBJ2-7, the full variable domain reads KAGVTQTPRYLIKTRGQQVTLSCSPISGHRSVSWYQQTPGQGLQFLFEYFSETQRNKGNFPGRFSGRQFSNSRSEMNVSTLELGDSALYLCASSLEAGGYEQYFGPGTRLTVT.